The clone carrying this T cell receptor beta chain was observed a handful of times. The antigen remains undetermined. These data belong to a study of cytomegalovirus exposure and HLA in healthy donors. Overall study results and limits: Later on, a genetic analysis was performed. It linked a missense variant in DCLRE1C with V- and J-gene trimming of TCR beta. Published work reported that the classifier diagnosed cytomegalovirus status with high specificity and sensitivity.

Both 60 Vbeta primers and 13 Jbeta primers went into the PCR. The table came from immunoSEQ multiplex PCR; TCRdb's copy has only in-frame clones and leaves some out. The data hold approximately 110,000 clones, with about 79% observed a single time. Specimen: PBMCs. The receptor comes from a man aged 50 or older in good health and CMV-seronegative.

The CDR3 DNA reads TGTGCCATCAGCCCTTGGAGCCCTAACTCCTATAATTCACCCCTCCACTTT. Translation: CAISPWSPNSYNSPLHF. The genes are TRBV10-3 and TRBJ1-6; D remains ambiguous. The V end lost 6 bases, the J end lost 0 bases, and 15 bases lay between the germline ends. The V gene's germline CDR1 is ENHRY and CDR2 SYGVKD. The CDR3 runs 17 residues.